What follows describes a single T cell receptor beta chain. CDR1 is KGHSH, CDR2 LQKENI, per germline. The CDR3 is 14 amino acids. V dropped 5 bases and J dropped 2 bases, with 12 bases sitting between them. Original handling: How many nucleated cells were present was estimated from reference gene primer amplification. Libraries were prepared by immunoSEQ multiplex PCR; TCRdb keeps only in-frame clonotypes and omits some of them. V, J and clone size are those of that table, while D and trimming were read from the DNA. The data show about 39,000 clones, 80% to 90% seen once. The sample comes from a study of blood T cell repertoires in COVID-19. Looking at the study overall: PBMCs, B-cell-depleted T cells, or T cells were the source of the cDNA or gDNA that made up the material.

The V call is TRBV18, the J call TRBJ2-5, with D possibly being TRBD2 (6 bases). Material: peripheral blood. The sequence was collected from a man in his 60s in a cohort sampled during active COVID-19. The CDR3 here is CASSSLGGQETQYF. CDR3 sequence (DNA): TGTGCCAGCTCATCGTTGGGGGGACAAGAGACCCAGTACTTC.